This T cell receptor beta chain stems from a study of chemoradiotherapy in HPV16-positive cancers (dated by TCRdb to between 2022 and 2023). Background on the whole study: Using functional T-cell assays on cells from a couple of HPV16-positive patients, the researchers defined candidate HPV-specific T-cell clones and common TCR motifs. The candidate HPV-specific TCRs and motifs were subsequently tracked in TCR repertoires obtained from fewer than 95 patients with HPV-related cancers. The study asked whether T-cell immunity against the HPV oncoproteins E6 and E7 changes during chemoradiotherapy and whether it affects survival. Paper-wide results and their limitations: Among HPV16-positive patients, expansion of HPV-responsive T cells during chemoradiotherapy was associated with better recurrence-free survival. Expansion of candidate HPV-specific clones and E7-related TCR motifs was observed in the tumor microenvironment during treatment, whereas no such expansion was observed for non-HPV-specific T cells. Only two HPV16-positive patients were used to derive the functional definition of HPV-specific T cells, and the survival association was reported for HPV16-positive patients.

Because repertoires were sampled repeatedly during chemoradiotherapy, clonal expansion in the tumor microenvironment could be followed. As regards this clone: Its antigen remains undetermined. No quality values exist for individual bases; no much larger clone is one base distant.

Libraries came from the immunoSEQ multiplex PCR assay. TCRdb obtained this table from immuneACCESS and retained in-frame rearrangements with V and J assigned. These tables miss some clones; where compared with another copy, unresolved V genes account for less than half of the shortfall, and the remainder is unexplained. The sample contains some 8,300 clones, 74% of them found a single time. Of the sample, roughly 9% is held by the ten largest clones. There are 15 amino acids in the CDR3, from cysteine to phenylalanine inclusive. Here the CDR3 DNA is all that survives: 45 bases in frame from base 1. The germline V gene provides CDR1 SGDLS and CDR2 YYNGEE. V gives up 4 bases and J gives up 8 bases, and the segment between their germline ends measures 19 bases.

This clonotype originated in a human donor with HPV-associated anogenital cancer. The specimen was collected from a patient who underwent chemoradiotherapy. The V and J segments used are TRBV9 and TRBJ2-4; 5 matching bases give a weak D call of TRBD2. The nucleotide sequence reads TGTGCCAGCAGCACCCGGGGAGATAAGGGAGACATTCAGTACTTC. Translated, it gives CASSTRGDKGDIQYF.